Listed here are 22 T cell receptor beta chains from one sample, sequenced in a study of blood T cell repertoires in COVID-19. Sequencing was performed with immunoSEQ multiplex PCR; in TCRdb, only in-frame clones are kept and a portion is missing. The sample lists around 380,000 clones; about 90% were seen once. Material for sequencing was PBMCs or T cells enriched from blood (not recorded which). These receptors were taken from a man between 25 and 39 years old who had recovered from COVID-19.

The V and J genes are TRBV11-3 and TRBJ2-3; D is undetermined. In germline, CDR1 is SGHNT, CDR2 YENEEA. The CDR3 has 13 residues. The germline V and J ends were trimmed by 1 base and 1 base, with 3 bases remaining between them. CDR3 in DNA: TGTGCCAGCAGCTTAGCAGGCACAGATACGCAGTATTTT. Encoded protein: CASSLAGTDTQYF.

This clone was picked up one time. The chain recombines TRBV5-6 with TRBJ2-3, with D uncertain. The CDR3 covers 11 residues. Germline CDR1 reads SGHDT; CDR2 reads YYEEEE. Trimming pared 0 bases from V and 6 bases from J, leaving 2 bases between. In nucleotides, the CDR3 is TGTGCCAGCAGCTTGGCGGATACGCAGTATTTT. Translation gives CASSLADTQYF.

The chain combines TRBV6-5 with TRBJ2-7, with 7 bases matching TRBD1. J lost 2 bases, V lost 5 bases, and 6 bases had no gene match. Germline V CDR1 and CDR2: MNHEY, SVGAGI. The CDR3 extends over 14 amino acids. CDR3 DNA: TGTGCCAGCAGTACACCGACAGGGCCCTACGAGCAGTACTTC. This codes for CASSTPTGPYEQYF.

The chain couples TRBV24-1 to TRBJ2-7; no definite D call. The germline V gene has CDR1 KGHDR and CDR2 SFDVKD. This CDR3 is 11 amino acids long. Trimming pared 9 bases from V and 5 bases from J, leaving 10 bases between. The CDR3 DNA follows: TGTGCCACCTGTGCGTCTCACGAGCAGTACTTC. It codes for CATCASHEQYF.

The chain joins TRBV5-3 to TRBJ1-1; no clear D. TRBV5-3 has ORF status, its function being uncertain. V was pared by 0 bases and J by 5 bases, with 11 bases between. The CDR3 sequence is 14 residues long. CDR3 amino acids: CARSLEGLGTEAFF. The CDR3 DNA reads TGTGCCAGAAGCTTGGAAGGACTTGGGACTGAAGCTTTCTTT.

Comments on this clone: A junction boundary mismatches the germline segment, possibly from a read error. The chain has TRBV7-3 and TRBJ2-3, with 12 bases lining up with TRBD2. CDR1 SGHTA and CDR2 FQGTGA come from the germline V gene. This CDR3 region has 16 residues. The CDR3 DNA reads TGTGCCAGCAGCGTAACTAGCGGGGGGACCCCAGATACGCAGTATTTT. Amino acid sequence: CASSVTSGGTPDTQYF.

This clone has a handful of counts. V and J are TRBV3-1 (or the pseudogene TRBV3-2) and TRBJ1-3; weak D call: TRBD1 (5 bases). Looked up from germline, CDR1 is LGHDT and CDR2 is YNNKEL (reference sequence). The V gene lost 2 bases and the J gene lost 0 bases, with 11 bases spanning the gap. CDR3 size: 16 residues. The CDR3: CASSQSQRGSGNTIYF. CDR3 DNA sequence: TGTGCCAGCAGCCAATCTCAAAGGGGCTCTGGAAACACCATATATTTT.

The V call is TRBV19, the J call TRBJ2-7; D is unclear. The CDR3 extends over 17 amino acids. Germline CDR1 LNHDA, CDR2 SQIVND (reference sequence). Trimming took 0 bases from V and 2 from J, leaving 17 bases between them. Written as DNA, the CDR3 is TGTGCCAGTAGTATAGATTGGAGTGTGGCTCCTACCTACGAGCAGTACTTC. Translation gives CASSIDWSVAPTYEQYF. Supplemented by reference TRBV19 and TRBJ2-7, the full variable domain reads DGGITQSPKYLFRKEGQNVTLSCEQNLNHDAMYWYRQDPGQGLRLIYYSQIVNDFQKGDIAEGYSVSREKKESFPLTVTSAQKNPTAFYLCASSIDWSVAPTYEQYFGPGTRLTVT.

The sample holds one count of this clone. The rearrangement uses TRBV7-9 and TRBJ1-4; 7 bases agree with TRBD1. This CDR3 has 16 residues. J lost 0 bases, V lost 5 bases, and 6 bases had no gene match. Germline values: CDR1 SEHNR, CDR2 FQNEAQ (reference sequence). DNA for the CDR3: TGTGCCAGCAGCGTTACAGGGGCTGCAACTAATGAAAAACTGTTTTTT. Residues: CASSVTGAATNEKLFF.

The chain has TRBV5-6 and TRBJ2-3; D may be TRBD2 (5 bases). The CDR3 length is 13 residues. Per the germline V gene, CDR1 is SGHDT and CDR2 is YYEEEE. The V gene lost 2 bases and the J gene lost 6 bases, with 10 bases spanning the gap. The CDR3 protein is CASSFPLADTQYF. In DNA, the CDR3 is TGTGCCAGCAGCTTCCCCTTAGCGGATACGCAGTATTTT.

The J gene is TRBJ1-6, the V gene TRBV2, with 7 positions matching TRBD1. V dropped 5 bases and J dropped 0; count of bases not matched to a gene: 1. This CDR3 is 15 amino acids long. Germline V CDR1 and CDR2: SNHLY, FYNNEI. The CDR3 DNA sequence: TGTGCCAGCAGTCGGGACAGCTCCTATAATTCACCCCTCCACTTT. Amino acids: CASSRDSSYNSPLHF.

This clone was detected once. The V and J genes are TRBV5-1 and TRBJ1-3; D gene unclear. The V and J ends lost 0 bases and 0 bases respectively, with 10 bases between them. Looked up from germline, CDR1 is SGHRS and CDR2 is YFSETQ. This CDR3 has 16 residues. The CDR3 here is CASSLEYKISGNTIYF. The DNA of the CDR3 is TGCGCCAGCAGCTTGGAGTACAAAATCTCTGGAAACACCATATATTTT.

V usage is TRBV7-2 and J usage is TRBJ2-1; 10 bases are shared with TRBD1. V trimming: 5 bases; J trimming: 7 bases; junction bases outside the gene matches: 8. Germline V gives CDR1 SGHTA, CDR2 FQGNSA. This CDR3 spans 15 amino acids. CDR3 loop: CASSPRTGGWNEQFF. The CDR3 DNA sequence: TGTGCCAGCAGCCCGAGGACAGGGGGTTGGAATGAGCAGTTCTTC.

J is TRBJ1-1 and V is TRBV2, with 10 positions matching TRBD1. After removal of 3 bases from V and 4 bases from J, the junction contained 5 bases not matched to a gene. CDR1 and CDR2 from the germline V gene are SNHLY and FYNNEI. The CDR3 length is 15 residues. DNA for the CDR3: TGTGCCAGCAGTGATAGGGGACAGGGGTCCACTGAAGCTTTCTTT. The encoded protein is CASSDRGQGSTEAFF. The whole variable domain, filled in from reference TRBV2 and TRBJ1-1, reads EPEVTQTPSHQVTQMGQEVILRCVPISNHLYFYWYRQILGQKVEFLVSFYNNEISEKSEIFDDQFSVERPDGSNFTLKIRSTKLEDSAMYFCASSDRGQGSTEAFFGQGTRLTVV.

The chain couples TRBV10-3 to TRBJ2-3; the match to TRBD1 covers 8 bases. The ends lost 3 bases at V and 0 bases at J; junction bases unmatched: 8. The V gene's germline CDR1 is ENHRY and CDR2 SYGVKD. The CDR3 is 17 amino acids. CDR3 in amino acids: CAISEAGTGRSTDTQYF. The DNA for the CDR3 is TGTGCCATCAGTGAAGCCGGGACAGGTCGTAGCACAGATACGCAGTATTTT.

The gene calls are TRBV3-1 (or the pseudogene TRBV3-2) and TRBJ2-5; 7 bases are shared with TRBD2. Germline-derived CDR1 and CDR2 are LGHDT and YNNKEL (reference sequence). The CDR3 is 14 amino acids. V trimming: 4 bases; J trimming: 3 bases; junction bases outside the gene matches: 5. The CDR3 region has the DNA TGTGCCAGCAGCCCCGGGACTATTAAAGAGACCCAGTACTTC. As protein: CASSPGTIKETQYF.

The chain has TRBV6-5 and TRBJ2-3; D possibly corresponds to TRBD2 (6 bases). V lost 2 bases and J 2 bases, leaving 11 bases between the germline ends. This CDR3 spans 15 amino acids. Germline V gene lookup returns CDR1 MNHEY and CDR2 SVGAGI. The CDR3 spells CASSYAAGPTDTQYF. CDR3 nucleotides: TGTGCCAGCAGTTACGCGGCGGGGCCCACAGATACGCAGTATTTT.

This rearrangement joins TRBV9 to TRBJ2-2, with D perhaps TRBD1 (6 bases). Trimming pared 4 bases from V and 5 bases from J, leaving 9 bases between. Germline V gives CDR1 SGDLS, CDR2 YYNGEE. The CDR3 is made up of 13 amino acids. CDR3 DNA: TGTGCCAGCAGCAAGGGGGTAACCGGGGAGCTGTTTTTT. Translation: CASSKGVTGELFF.

The CDR3 here is CASSLNGGALEQFF. The CDR3, as DNA: TGCGCCAGCAGCTTGAACGGGGGGGCCCTTGAGCAGTTCTTC. The genes are TRBV5-1 and TRBJ2-1; 8 nucleotides line up with TRBD2. Germline V CDR1 and CDR2: SGHRS, YFSETQ. V dropped 1 base and J dropped 9; count of bases not matched to a gene: 6. The CDR3 sequence is 14 residues long.

This chain links TRBV5-6 with TRBJ2-7, with a weak D call TRBD2 (7 bases). This CDR3 spans 13 amino acids. The ends were cut back, 2 bases at V and 6 bases at J, with 12 bases in the middle. Germline V CDR1 and CDR2: SGHDT, YYEEEE. The chain's CDR3 is CASSFTGGGEQYF. CDR3 bases: TGTGCCAGCAGCTTTACGGGGGGCGGCGAGCAGTACTTC. Full variable domain (remainder filled in from reference TRBV5-6 and TRBJ2-7): DAGVTQSPTHLIKTRGQQVTLRCSPKSGHDTVSWYQQALGQGPQFIFQYYEEEERQRGNFPDRFSGHQFPNYSSELNVNALLLGDSALYLCASSFTGGGEQYFGPGTRLTVT.

The genes are TRBV5-1 and TRBJ2-4; 12 nucleotides line up with TRBD1. Germline assignment: CDR1 SGHRS and CDR2 YFSETQ. With V trimmed by 2 bases and J by 7 bases, 10 bases remained unmatched. This CDR3 is built from 17 residues. This CDR3 reads CASSLGDRGLHLNIQYF. For the CDR3, the DNA is TGCGCCAGCAGCTTAGGGGACAGGGGGCTTCATTTGAACATTCAGTACTTC.

This chain connects TRBV12-3 or TRBV12-4 to TRBJ1-2; a weak D match, TRBD1 (6 bases). The CDR3 is 13 amino acids. V was cut by 8 bases and J by 2 bases, with 12 bases left in between. CDR3 region: CASGFDRNYGYTF. The CDR3 nucleotides read TGTGCCAGCGGGTTCGACAGGAACTATGGCTACACCTTC.